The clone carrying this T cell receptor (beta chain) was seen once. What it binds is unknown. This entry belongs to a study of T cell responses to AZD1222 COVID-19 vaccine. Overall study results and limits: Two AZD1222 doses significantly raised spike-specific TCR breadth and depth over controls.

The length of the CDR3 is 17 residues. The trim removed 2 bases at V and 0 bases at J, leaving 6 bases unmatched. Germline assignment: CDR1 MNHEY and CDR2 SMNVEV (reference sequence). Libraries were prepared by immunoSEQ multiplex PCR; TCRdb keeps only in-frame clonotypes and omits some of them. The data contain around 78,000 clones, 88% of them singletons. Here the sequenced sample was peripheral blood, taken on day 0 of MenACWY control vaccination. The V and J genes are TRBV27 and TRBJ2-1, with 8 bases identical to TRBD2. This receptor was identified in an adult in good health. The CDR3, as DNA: TGTGCCAGCAGTTTAGCGGGGGGCCAGATCTCCTACAATGAGCAGTTCTTC. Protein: CASSLAGGQISYNEQFF.